This is a list of T cell receptor beta chains from one sample in a study of T cells after yellow fever vaccination. MiXCR was run by TCRdb on the 5' RACE reads, yielding one entry per CDR3 protein. The table includes around 600,000 distinct CDR3 sequences, roughly an eighth detected once. Sequenced here: PBMCs, sampled on the day of the yellow fever booster vaccination. The source is a man in his thirties or forties who received the YFV17D yellow fever vaccine. The CDR3 runs from the conserved cysteine through the conserved F or W. A D gene is named only where the DNA matches it firmly. Some rows have no size entry. The others give once, few or many, or a class for an expanded clone.

V gene: TRBV20-1
J gene: TRBJ2-1
clone size: few
D gene: TRBD2
CDR3 protein: CSARVASGRNGYNEQFF
CDR3 DNA: TGCAGTGCTAGAGTAGCTAGCGGGAGAAACGGCTACAATGAGCAGTTCTTC

V gene: TRBV7-3
J gene: TRBJ2-1
clone size: -
D gene: -
CDR3 protein: CASSSMLANYNEQFF
CDR3 DNA: TGTGCCAGCAGCTCTATGCTAGCGAACTACAATGAGCAGTTCTTC

V gene: TRBV2
J gene: TRBJ2-1
clone size: -
D gene: -
CDR3 protein: CASTQEGDNEQFF
CDR3 DNA: TGTGCCAGCACCCAGGAGGGGGACAATGAGCAGTTCTTC

V gene: TRBV3-1
J gene: TRBJ2-5
clone size: few
D gene: -
CDR3 protein: CASNYRPGRETQYF
CDR3 DNA: TGTGCCAGCAATTATCGGCCGGGCCGGGAGACCCAGTACTTC

V gene: TRBV5-1
J gene: TRBJ2-5
clone size: many
D gene: TRBD1
CDR3 protein: CASSPAGTGQETQYF
CDR3 DNA: TGCGCCAGCAGCCCTGCCGGGACAGGTCAAGAGACCCAGTACTTC

V gene: TRBV28
J gene: TRBJ1-5
clone size: -
D gene: -
CDR3 protein: CASGDIYSNQPQHF
CDR3 DNA: TGTGCCAGCGGGGACATCTATAGCAATCAGCCCCAGCATTTT

V gene: TRBV28
J gene: TRBJ1-2
clone size: few
D gene: -
CDR3 protein: CASSPMGYGYTF
CDR3 DNA: TGTGCCAGCAGTCCCATGGGGTATGGCTACACCTTC

V gene: TRBV10-2
J gene: TRBJ2-3
clone size: -
D gene: TRBD2
CDR3 protein: CASRSSGGHTDTQYF
CDR3 DNA: TGCGCCAGCAGATCTAGCGGGGGCCACACAGATACGCAGTATTTT

V gene: TRBV29-1
J gene: TRBJ1-3
clone size: many
D gene: -
CDR3 protein: CSVGASAGNTIYF
CDR3 DNA: TGCAGCGTTGGGGCTTCGGCTGGAAACACCATATATTTT

V gene: TRBV19
J gene: TRBJ2-2
clone size: -
D gene: TRBD1
CDR3 protein: CASRDRERANTGELFF
CDR3 DNA: TGTGCCAGTAGAGACAGGGAGAGGGCGAACACCGGGGAGCTGTTTTTT

V gene: TRBV25-1
J gene: TRBJ1-1
clone size: -
D gene: -
CDR3 protein: CASSEWDGRTNTEAFF
CDR3 DNA: TGTGCCAGCAGTGAATGGGACGGACGAACCAACACTGAAGCTTTCTTT

V gene: TRBV11-2
J gene: TRBJ2-2
clone size: -
D gene: -
CDR3 protein: CASSLYYGGSNTGELFF
CDR3 DNA: TGTGCCAGCAGCTTATATTACGGGGGTTCGAACACCGGGGAGCTGTTTTTT

V gene: TRBV6-2/TRBV6-3
J gene: TRBJ2-1
clone size: few
D gene: TRBD2
CDR3 protein: CASSRIGTSGNSYNEQFF
CDR3 DNA: TGTGCCAGCAGCAGAATCGGGACTAGCGGAAACTCCTACAATGAGCAGTTCTTC

V gene: TRBV4-3
J gene: TRBJ2-1
clone size: few
D gene: -
CDR3 protein: CASSQDGYNEQFF
CDR3 DNA: TGCGCCAGCAGCCAGGACGGGTACAATGAGCAGTTCTTC

V gene: TRBV29-1
J gene: TRBJ1-1
clone size: few
D gene: -
CDR3 protein: CSVGNPEAFF
CDR3 DNA: TGCAGCGTTGGGAATCCTGAAGCTTTCTTT